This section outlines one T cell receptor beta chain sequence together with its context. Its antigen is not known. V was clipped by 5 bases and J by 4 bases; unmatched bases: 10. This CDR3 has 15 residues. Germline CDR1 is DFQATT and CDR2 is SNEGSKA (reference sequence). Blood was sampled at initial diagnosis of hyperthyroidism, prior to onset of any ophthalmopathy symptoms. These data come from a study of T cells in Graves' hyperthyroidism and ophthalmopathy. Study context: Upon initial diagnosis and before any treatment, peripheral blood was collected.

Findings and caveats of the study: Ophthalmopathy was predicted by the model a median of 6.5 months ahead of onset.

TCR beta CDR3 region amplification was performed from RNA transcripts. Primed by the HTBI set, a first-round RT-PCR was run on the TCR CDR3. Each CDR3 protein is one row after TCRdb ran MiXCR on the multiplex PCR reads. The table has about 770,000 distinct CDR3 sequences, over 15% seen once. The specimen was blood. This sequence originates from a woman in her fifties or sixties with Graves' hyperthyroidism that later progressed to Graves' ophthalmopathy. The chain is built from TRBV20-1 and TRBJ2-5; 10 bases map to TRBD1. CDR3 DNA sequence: TGCAGTGCTCTAGACAGGGGGCGAGCGCTAGAGACCCAGTACTTC. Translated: CSALDRGRALETQYF.